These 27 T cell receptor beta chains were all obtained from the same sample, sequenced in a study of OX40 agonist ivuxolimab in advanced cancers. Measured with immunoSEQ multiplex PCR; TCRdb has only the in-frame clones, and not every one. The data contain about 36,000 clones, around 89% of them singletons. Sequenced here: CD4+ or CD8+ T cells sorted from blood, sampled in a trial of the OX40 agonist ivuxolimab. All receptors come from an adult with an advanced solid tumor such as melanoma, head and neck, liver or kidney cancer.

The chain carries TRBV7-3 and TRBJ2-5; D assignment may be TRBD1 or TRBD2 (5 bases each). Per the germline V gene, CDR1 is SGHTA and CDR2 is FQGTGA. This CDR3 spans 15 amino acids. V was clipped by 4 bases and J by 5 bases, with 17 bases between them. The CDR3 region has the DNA TGTGCCAGCAGCTCCTCCGGGACCTTAATGGAGACCCAGTACTTC. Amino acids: CASSSSGTLMETQYF.

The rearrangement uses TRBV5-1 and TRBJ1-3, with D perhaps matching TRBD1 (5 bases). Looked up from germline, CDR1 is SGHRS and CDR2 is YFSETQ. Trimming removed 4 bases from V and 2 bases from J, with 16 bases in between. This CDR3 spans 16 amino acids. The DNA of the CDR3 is TGCGCCAGCAGCCCCAGATCTGGGGGAACTGGAAACACCATATATTTT. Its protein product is CASSPRSGGTGNTIYF.

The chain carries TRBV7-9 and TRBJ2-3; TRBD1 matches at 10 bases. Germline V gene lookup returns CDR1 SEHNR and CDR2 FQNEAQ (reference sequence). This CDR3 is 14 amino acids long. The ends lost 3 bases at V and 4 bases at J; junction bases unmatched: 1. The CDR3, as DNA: TGTGCCAGCAGCTTGACAGGGGGCGCAGATACGCAGTATTTT. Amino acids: CASSLTGGADTQYF.

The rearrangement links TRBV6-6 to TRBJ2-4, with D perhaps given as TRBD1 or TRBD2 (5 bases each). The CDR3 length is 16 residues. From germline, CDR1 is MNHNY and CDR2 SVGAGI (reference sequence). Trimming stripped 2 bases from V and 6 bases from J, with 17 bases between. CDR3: CASSYTSRGVGNIQYF. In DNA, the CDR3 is TGTGCCAGCAGTTACACCTCGAGGGGAGTCGGAAACATTCAGTACTTC.

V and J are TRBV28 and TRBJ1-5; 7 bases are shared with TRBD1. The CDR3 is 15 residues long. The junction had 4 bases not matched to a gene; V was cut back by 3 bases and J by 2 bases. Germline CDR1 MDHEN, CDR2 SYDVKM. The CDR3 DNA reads TGTGCCAGCAGTTTGCTAGGGGGCGGCAATCAGCCCCAGCATTTT. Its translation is CASSLLGGGNQPQHF.

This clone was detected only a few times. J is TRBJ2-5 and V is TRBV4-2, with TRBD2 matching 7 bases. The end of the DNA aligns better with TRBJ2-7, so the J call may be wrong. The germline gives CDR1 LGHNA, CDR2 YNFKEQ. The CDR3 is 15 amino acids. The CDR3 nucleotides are TGTGCCAGCAGCCACCCCCTCTCAAGCGGGAACGAGCAGTACTTC. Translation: CASSHPLSSGNEQYF.

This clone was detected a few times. As DNA, the CDR3 is TGTGCCAGCAGTTTACCAGGGGATCCCCTCTATGGCTACACCTTC. This translates into CASSLPGDPLYGYTF. The chain combines TRBV28 with TRBJ1-2; possibly TRBD1 for D (6 bases). The CDR3 consists of 15 residues. V was cut by 2 bases and J by 4 bases, with 14 bases left in between. From germline, CDR1 is MDHEN and CDR2 SYDVKM.

CDR3 protein: CASSFNRVGSGNTIYF. Written as DNA, the CDR3 is TGTGCCAGCAGCTTTAACAGGGTTGGCTCAGGAAACACCATATATTTT. This chain connects TRBV7-2 to TRBJ1-3; possibly TRBD1 for D (6 bases). V was cut by 3 bases and J by 4 bases, with 16 bases left in between. The germline V gene encodes CDR1 SGHTA and CDR2 FQGNSA. The CDR3 contains 16 residues.

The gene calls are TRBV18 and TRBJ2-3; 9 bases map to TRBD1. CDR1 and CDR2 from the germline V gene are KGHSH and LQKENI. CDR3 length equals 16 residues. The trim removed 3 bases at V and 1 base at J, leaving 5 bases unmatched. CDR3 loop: CASSPNWDRGTDTQYF. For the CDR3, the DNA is TGTGCCAGCTCACCTAACTGGGACAGGGGCACAGATACGCAGTATTTT.

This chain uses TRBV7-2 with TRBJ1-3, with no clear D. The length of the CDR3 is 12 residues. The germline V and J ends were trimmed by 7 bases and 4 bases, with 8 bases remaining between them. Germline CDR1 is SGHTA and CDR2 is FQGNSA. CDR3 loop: CASTLGGNTIYF. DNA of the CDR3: TGTGCCAGCACCCTTGGGGGAAACACCATATATTTT. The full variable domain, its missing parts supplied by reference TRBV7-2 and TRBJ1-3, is GAGVSQSPSNKVTEKGKDVELRCDPISGHTALYWYRQSLGQGLEFLIYFQGNSAPDKSGLPSDRFSAERTGGSVSTLTIQRTQQEDSAVYLCASTLGGNTIYFGEGSWLTVV.

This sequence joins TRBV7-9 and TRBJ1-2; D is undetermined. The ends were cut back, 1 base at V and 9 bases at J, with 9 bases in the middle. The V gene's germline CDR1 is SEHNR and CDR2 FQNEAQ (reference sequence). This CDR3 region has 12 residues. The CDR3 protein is CASSLDLIRYTF. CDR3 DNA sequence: TGTGCCAGCAGCTTAGACCTGATCCGCTACACCTTC.

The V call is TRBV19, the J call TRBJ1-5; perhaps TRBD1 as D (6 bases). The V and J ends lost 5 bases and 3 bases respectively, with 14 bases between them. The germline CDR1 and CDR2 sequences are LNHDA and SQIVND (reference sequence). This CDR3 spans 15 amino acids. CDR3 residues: CASSLSGTLNQPQHF. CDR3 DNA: TGTGCCAGTAGTCTCTCCGGGACACTCAATCAGCCCCAGCATTTT.

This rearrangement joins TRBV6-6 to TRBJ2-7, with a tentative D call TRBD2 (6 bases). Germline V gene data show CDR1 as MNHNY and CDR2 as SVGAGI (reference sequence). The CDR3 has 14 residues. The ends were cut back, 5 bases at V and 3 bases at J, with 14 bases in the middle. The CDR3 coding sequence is TGTGCCAGCAGTGCACGGGACGGGAGCTACGAGCAGTACTTC. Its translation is CASSARDGSYEQYF.

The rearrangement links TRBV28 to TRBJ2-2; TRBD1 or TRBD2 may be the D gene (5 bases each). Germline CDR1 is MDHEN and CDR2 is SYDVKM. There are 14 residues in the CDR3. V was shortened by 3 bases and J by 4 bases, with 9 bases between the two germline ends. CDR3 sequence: CASSLGPLTGELFF. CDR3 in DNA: TGTGCCAGCAGTTTGGGACCACTCACCGGGGAGCTGTTTTTT.

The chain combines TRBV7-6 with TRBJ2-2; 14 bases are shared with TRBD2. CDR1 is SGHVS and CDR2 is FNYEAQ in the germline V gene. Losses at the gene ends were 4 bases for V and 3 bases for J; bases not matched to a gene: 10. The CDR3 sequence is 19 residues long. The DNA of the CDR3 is TGTGCCAGCAGCTCACCCGGACTAGCGGGGGGTCACTACACCGGGGAGCTGTTTTTT. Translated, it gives CASSSPGLAGGHYTGELFF.

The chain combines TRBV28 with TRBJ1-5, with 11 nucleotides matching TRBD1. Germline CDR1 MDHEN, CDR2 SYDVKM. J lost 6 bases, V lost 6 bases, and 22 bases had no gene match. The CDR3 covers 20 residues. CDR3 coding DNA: TGTGCCAGCAGGCACTACTTCCCGATAACGGGACAGGGGGTAGGTCAGCCCCAGCATTTT. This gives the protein CASRHYFPITGQGVGQPQHF.

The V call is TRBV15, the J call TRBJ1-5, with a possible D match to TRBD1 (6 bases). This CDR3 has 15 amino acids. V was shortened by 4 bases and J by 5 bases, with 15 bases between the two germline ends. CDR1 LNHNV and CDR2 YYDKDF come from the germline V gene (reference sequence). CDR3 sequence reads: CATSNPRDTHQPQHF. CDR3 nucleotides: TGTGCCACCAGCAACCCCCGGGACACCCATCAGCCCCAGCATTTT. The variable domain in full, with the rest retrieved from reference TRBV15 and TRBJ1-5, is DAMVIQNPRYQVTQFGKPVTLSCSQTLNHNVMYWYQQKSSQAPKLLFHYYDKDFNNEADTPDNFQSRRPNTSFCFLDIRSPGLGDTAMYLCATSNPRDTHQPQHFGDGTRLSIL.

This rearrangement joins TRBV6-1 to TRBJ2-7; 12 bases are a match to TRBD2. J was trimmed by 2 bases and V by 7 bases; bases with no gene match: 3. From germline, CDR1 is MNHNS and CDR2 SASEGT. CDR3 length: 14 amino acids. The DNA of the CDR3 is TGTGCCAGCATTCGACTAGCGGGGGCCTACGAGCAGTACTTC. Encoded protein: CASIRLAGAYEQYF.

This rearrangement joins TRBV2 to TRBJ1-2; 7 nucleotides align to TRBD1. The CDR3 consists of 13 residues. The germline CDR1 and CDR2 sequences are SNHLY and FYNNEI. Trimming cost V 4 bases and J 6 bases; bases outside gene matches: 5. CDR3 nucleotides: TGTGCCAGCAGTGTGGCAGGGGGTCATGGCTACACCTTC. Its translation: CASSVAGGHGYTF.

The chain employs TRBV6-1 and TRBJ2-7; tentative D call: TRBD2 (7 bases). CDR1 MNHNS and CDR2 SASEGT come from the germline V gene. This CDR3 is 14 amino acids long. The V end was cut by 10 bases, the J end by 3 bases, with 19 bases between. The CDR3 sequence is CATSWGGEGYEQYF. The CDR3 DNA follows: TGTGCCACCTCGTGGGGGGGCGAGGGCTACGAGCAGTACTTC.

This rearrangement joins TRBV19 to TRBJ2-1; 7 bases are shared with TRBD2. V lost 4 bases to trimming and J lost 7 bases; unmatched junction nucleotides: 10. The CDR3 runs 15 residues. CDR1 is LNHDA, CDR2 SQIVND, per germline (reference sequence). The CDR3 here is CASSSREARGNEQFF. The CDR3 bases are TGTGCCAGTAGTAGCCGGGAGGCCCGGGGGAATGAGCAGTTCTTC.

In DNA, the CDR3 is TGTGCCAGCAGCCATTTGGGACTAGCGGATAAATCCTACGAGCAGTACTTC. Translation gives CASSHLGLADKSYEQYF. V and J are TRBV5-8 and TRBJ2-7, with TRBD2 matching 11 bases. Germline-derived CDR1 and CDR2 are SGHTS and YDEGEE. The CDR3 sequence is 17 residues long. Unmatched junction bases numbered 10, after V lost 4 bases and J lost 1 base.

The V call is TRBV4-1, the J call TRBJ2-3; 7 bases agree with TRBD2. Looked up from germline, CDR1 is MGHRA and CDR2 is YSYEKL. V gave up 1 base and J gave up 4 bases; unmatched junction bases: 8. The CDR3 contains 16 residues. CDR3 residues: CASSQALPTSPDTQYF. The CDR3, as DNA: TGCGCCAGCAGCCAAGCCCTCCCGACTAGCCCAGATACGCAGTATTTT.

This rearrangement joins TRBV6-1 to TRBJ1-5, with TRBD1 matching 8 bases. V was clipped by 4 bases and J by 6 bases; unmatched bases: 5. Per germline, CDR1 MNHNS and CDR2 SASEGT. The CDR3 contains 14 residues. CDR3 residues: CASSGRQGPQPQHF. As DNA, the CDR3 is TGTGCCAGCAGTGGCCGACAGGGGCCTCAGCCCCAGCATTTT.

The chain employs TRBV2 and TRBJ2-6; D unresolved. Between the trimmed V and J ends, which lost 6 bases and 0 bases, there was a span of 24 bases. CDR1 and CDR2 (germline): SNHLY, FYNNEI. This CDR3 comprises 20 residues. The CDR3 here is CASSKSSGGRISSGANVLTF. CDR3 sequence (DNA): TGTGCCAGCAGCAAATCATCAGGTGGCCGAATCTCCTCTGGGGCCAACGTCCTGACTTTC.

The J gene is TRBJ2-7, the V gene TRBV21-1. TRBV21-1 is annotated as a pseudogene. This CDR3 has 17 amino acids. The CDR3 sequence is CASSRFWGGSAPYEQYF. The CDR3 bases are TGTGCCAGCAGCCGATTCTGGGGTGGGTCGGCCCCCTACGAGCAGTACTTC.

The CDR3 region has the DNA TGTGCCAGTAGTATGGGGCCTAGCACAGATACGCAGTATTTT. Protein sequence: CASSMGPSTDTQYF. The chain combines TRBV19 with TRBJ2-3; D perhaps matches TRBD1 (5 bases). V was pared by 3 bases and J by 0 bases, with 7 bases between. This CDR3 has 14 residues. CDR1 and CDR2 (germline): LNHDA, SQIVND (reference sequence). Variable domain in full (rest from reference TRBV19 and TRBJ2-3): DGGITQSPKYLFRKEGQNVTLSCEQNLNHDAMYWYRQDPGQGLRLIYYSQIVNDFQKGDIAEGYSVSREKKESFPLTVTSAQKNPTAFYLCASSMGPSTDTQYFGPGTRLTVL.